Included here is one T cell receptor beta chain sequence, with context. Its antigen is unidentified. The CDR3 runs to 15 residues. The junction had 4 bases not matched to a gene; V was cut back by 6 bases and J by 2 bases. Germline values: CDR1 SEHNR, CDR2 FQNEAQ (reference sequence). The repertoire was sequenced with immunoSEQ multiplex PCR; TCRdb's copy has only in-frame clones and lacks some. This sample carries 98,000 or so clones, 91% of them seen once, and the ten largest clones take over 0.6%. This record belongs to a study of OX40 agonist ivuxolimab in advanced cancers. The study, taken as a whole, reports: Specificity for antigen went undetermined in the expanded peripheral T cells. At 0.1 to 3.0 mg/kg and by week 6, CD4+ and CD8+ T cells in the blood had expanded clonally.

V and J are TRBV7-9 and TRBJ2-1; TRBD2 aligns across 10 bases. Sequenced material: CD4+ or CD8+ T cells sorted from blood, taken in a trial of the OX40 agonist ivuxolimab. The source of this sequence is an adult with an advanced solid tumor such as melanoma, head and neck, liver or kidney cancer. CDR3 in DNA: TGTGCCAGCAGTTCTAGCGGGAGCACCTACAATGAGCAGTTCTTC. Translating gives CASSSSGSTYNEQFF.